The sequence of this T cell receptor (beta chain) was determined in a study of response to subunit inactivated influenza vaccine. Whole-study results and caveats: The authors suggested that every seasonal influenza vaccination recruits few new T cells.

This clonotype occurred a few times. Its specificity is unknown. TCRdb analysed the RT-PCR reads with MiXCR anew, one entry per CDR3 protein. Among roughly 710,000 distinct CDR3 sequences listed, around 15% were seen once. In germline, CDR1 is DFQATT, CDR2 SNEGSKA (reference sequence). CDR3 length equals 11 residues. V was clipped by 0 bases and J by 4 bases, with 3 bases between them. This chain connects TRBV20-1 to TRBJ2-5; no reliable D call. The starting material was PBMCs from blood, obtained 14 to 15 days before vaccination. This receptor was identified in a man between 45 and 60 years old who received an inactivated influenza vaccine. Here the CDR3 DNA reads TGCAGTGCTAGAGATTTAGAGACCCAGTACTTC. This codes for CSARDLETQYF.